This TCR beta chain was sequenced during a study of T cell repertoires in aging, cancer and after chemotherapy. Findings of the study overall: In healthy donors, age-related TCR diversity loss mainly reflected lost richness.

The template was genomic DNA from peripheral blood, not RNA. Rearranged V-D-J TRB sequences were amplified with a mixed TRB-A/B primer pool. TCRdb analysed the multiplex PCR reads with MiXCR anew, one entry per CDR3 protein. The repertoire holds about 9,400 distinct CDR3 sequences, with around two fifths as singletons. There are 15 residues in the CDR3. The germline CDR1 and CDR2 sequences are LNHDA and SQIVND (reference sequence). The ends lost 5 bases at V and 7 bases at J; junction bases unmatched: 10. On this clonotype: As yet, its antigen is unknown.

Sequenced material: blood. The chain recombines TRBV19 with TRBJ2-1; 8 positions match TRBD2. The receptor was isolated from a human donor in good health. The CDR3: CASSWGGGLRNEQFF. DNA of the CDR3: TGTGCCAGTAGTTGGGGCGGGGGGTTACGGAATGAGCAGTTCTTC.